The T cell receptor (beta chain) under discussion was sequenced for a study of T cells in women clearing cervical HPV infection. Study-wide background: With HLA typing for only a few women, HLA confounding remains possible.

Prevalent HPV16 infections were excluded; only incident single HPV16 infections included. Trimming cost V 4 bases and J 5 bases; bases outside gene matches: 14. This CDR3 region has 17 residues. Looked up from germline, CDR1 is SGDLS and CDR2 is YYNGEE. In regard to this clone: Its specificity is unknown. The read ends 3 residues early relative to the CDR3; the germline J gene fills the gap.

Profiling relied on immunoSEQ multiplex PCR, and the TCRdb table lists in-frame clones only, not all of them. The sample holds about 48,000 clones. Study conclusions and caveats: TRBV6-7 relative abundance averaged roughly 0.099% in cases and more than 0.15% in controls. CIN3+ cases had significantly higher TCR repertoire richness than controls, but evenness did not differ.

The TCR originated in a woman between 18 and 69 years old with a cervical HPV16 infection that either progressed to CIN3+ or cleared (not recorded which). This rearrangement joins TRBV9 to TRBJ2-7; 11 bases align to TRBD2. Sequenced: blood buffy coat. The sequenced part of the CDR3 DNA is TGTGCCAGCAGCCCCCGGAGTGGGTCTAGCGGGAGGAACGAG. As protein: CASSPRSGSSGRNE. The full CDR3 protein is CASSPRSGSSGRNEQYF.